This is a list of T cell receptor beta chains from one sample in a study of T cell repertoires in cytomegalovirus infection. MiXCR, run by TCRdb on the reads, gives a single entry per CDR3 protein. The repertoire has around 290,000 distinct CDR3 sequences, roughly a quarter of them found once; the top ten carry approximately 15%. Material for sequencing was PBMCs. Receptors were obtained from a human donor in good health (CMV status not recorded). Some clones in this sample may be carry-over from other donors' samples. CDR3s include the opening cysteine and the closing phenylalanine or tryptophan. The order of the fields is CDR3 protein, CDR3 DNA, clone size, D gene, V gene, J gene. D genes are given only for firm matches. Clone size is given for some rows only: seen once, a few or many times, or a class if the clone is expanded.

CDR3aa: CASRGGVGANVLTF
CDR3nt: TGTGCCAGCAGGGGGGGAGTTGGGGCCAACGTCCTGACTTTC
abundance: -
d_gene: -
v_gene: TRBV25-1
j_gene: TRBJ2-6

CDR3aa: CASRPQGQGNSPLHF
CDR3nt: TGTGCCAGCAGACCTCAAGGACAGGGGAATTCACCCCTCCACTTT
abundance: few
d_gene: TRBD1
v_gene: TRBV2
j_gene: TRBJ1-6

CDR3aa: CASSFGGTELQYF
CDR3nt: TGTGCCAGCAGCTTCGGGGGGACAGAACTGCAGTACTTC
abundance: -
d_gene: -
v_gene: TRBV28
j_gene: TRBJ2-7

CDR3aa: CSARDLGSHLDSPLHF
CDR3nt: TGCAGTGCTAGAGATCTAGGGTCTCACTTAGATTCACCCCTCCACTTT
abundance: many
d_gene: -
v_gene: TRBV20-1
j_gene: TRBJ1-6

CDR3aa: CASSPLGGDTGELFF
CDR3nt: TGTGCCAGCAGTCCCTTGGGAGGGGACACCGGGGAGCTGTTTTTT
abundance: few
d_gene: TRBD2
v_gene: TRBV27
j_gene: TRBJ2-2

CDR3aa: CASSPGVAQGEKLFF
CDR3nt: TGTGCCAGCAGCCCCGGGGTGGCACAAGGTGAAAAACTGTTTTTT
abundance: few
d_gene: -
v_gene: TRBV11-2
j_gene: TRBJ1-4

CDR3aa: CASSRMGQGAYEQYF
CDR3nt: TGTGCCAGCAGTCGTATGGGACAGGGAGCCTACGAGCAGTACTTC
abundance: -
d_gene: TRBD1
v_gene: TRBV28
j_gene: TRBJ2-7

CDR3aa: CASSRRGRSSGANVLTF
CDR3nt: TGTGCCAGCAGCCGCAGGGGGCGGAGCTCTGGGGCCAACGTCCTGACTTTC
abundance: -
d_gene: TRBD1
v_gene: TRBV6-5
j_gene: TRBJ2-6

CDR3aa: CASSLAGGETQYF
CDR3nt: TGTGCCAGCAGCTTAGCCGGTGGAGAGACCCAGTACTTC
abundance: many
d_gene: -
v_gene: TRBV7-9
j_gene: TRBJ2-5

CDR3aa: CASSQARTGYQPQHF
CDR3nt: TGCGCCAGCAGCCAAGCCCGGACAGGGTACCAGCCCCAGCATTTT
abundance: -
d_gene: TRBD1
v_gene: TRBV4-1
j_gene: TRBJ1-5

CDR3aa: CASSPSGGENSPLHF
CDR3nt: TGTGCCAGCAGTCCCTCCGGTGGGGAGAATTCACCCCTCCACTTT
abundance: -
d_gene: -
v_gene: TRBV27
j_gene: TRBJ1-6

CDR3aa: CSVGTGDEQYF
CDR3nt: TGCAGCGTTGGGACAGGGGACGAGCAGTACTTC
abundance: few
d_gene: TRBD1
v_gene: TRBV29-1
j_gene: TRBJ2-7

CDR3aa: CSARDQGQETQYF
CDR3nt: TGCAGTGCTAGAGATCAGGGACAAGAGACCCAGTACTTC
abundance: -
d_gene: -
v_gene: TRBV20-1
j_gene: TRBJ2-5

CDR3aa: CASSLDRQLNTEAFF
CDR3nt: TGTGCCAGCAGCTTAGATCGGCAGTTGAACACTGAAGCTTTCTTT
abundance: many
d_gene: -
v_gene: TRBV7-2
j_gene: TRBJ1-1

CDR3aa: CASSSGLTSTDTQYF
CDR3nt: TGTGCCAGCAGTTCCGGACTTACCAGCACAGATACGCAGTATTTT
abundance: many
d_gene: -
v_gene: TRBV28
j_gene: TRBJ2-3

CDR3aa: CASSQFFSGSSYNEQFF
CDR3nt: TGTGCCAGCAGCCAATTCTTCAGCGGGAGCTCCTACAATGAGCAGTTCTTC
abundance: few
d_gene: TRBD2
v_gene: TRBV7-2
j_gene: TRBJ2-1

CDR3aa: CSARGKSGGISETQYF
CDR3nt: TGCAGTGCTAGGGGGAAATCAGGGGGTATCTCGGAGACCCAGTACTTC
abundance: many
d_gene: TRBD1
v_gene: TRBV20-1
j_gene: TRBJ2-5

CDR3aa: CSALGTDQETQYF
CDR3nt: TGCAGTGCTCTCGGGACAGACCAAGAGACCCAGTACTTC
abundance: -
d_gene: TRBD1
v_gene: TRBV20-1
j_gene: TRBJ2-5

CDR3aa: CSARMSRGGNQPQHF
CDR3nt: TGCAGTGCTAGAATGTCCAGGGGTGGCAATCAGCCCCAGCATTTT
abundance: -
d_gene: -
v_gene: TRBV20-1
j_gene: TRBJ1-5

CDR3aa: CASSQGGSQSQETQYF
CDR3nt: TGTGCCAGCAGCCAAGGGGGCTCGCAGTCCCAAGAGACCCAGTACTTC
abundance: -
d_gene: -
v_gene: TRBV4-2
j_gene: TRBJ2-5

CDR3aa: CASSLAGYSYEQYF
CDR3nt: TGTGCCAGCAGCTTAGCGGGGTATTCCTACGAGCAGTACTTC
abundance: many
d_gene: -
v_gene: TRBV11-1
j_gene: TRBJ2-7

CDR3aa: CATSEDGRQWGNEQFF
CDR3nt: TGTGCCACCAGTGAGGATGGACGTCAATGGGGCAATGAGCAGTTCTTC
abundance: -
d_gene: -
v_gene: TRBV24-1
j_gene: TRBJ2-1

CDR3aa: CASSTTDRGEQYF
CDR3nt: TGTGCCAGTAGTACTACAGATCGCGGCGAGCAGTACTTC
abundance: -
d_gene: -
v_gene: TRBV19
j_gene: TRBJ2-7

CDR3aa: CASSLVGGRETETQYF
CDR3nt: TGTGCCAGCAGCTTAGTCGGCGGGAGGGAGACGGAGACCCAGTACTTC
abundance: many
d_gene: TRBD2
v_gene: TRBV7-2
j_gene: TRBJ2-5

CDR3aa: CASSLRANTGELFF
CDR3nt: TGTGCCAGCAGCTTACGCGCGAACACCGGGGAGCTGTTTTTT
abundance: many
d_gene: -
v_gene: TRBV7-8
j_gene: TRBJ2-2

CDR3aa: CSASPSGLAQETQYF
CDR3nt: TGCAGTGCTAGTCCCTCAGGACTAGCACAAGAGACCCAGTACTTC
abundance: -
d_gene: TRBD2
v_gene: TRBV20-1
j_gene: TRBJ2-5

CDR3aa: CASSLGSPGTGFLREQYF
CDR3nt: TGTGCCAGCAGTTTAGGGTCCCCCGGGACAGGCTTCCTGCGGGAGCAGTACTTC
abundance: few
d_gene: TRBD1
v_gene: TRBV28
j_gene: TRBJ2-7

CDR3aa: CASSGGKGRNEQFF
CDR3nt: TGTGCCAGCAGCGGTGGTAAAGGGCGAAATGAGCAGTTCTTC
abundance: -
d_gene: -
v_gene: TRBV9
j_gene: TRBJ2-1

CDR3aa: CASSLYLGGGAFF
CDR3nt: TGTGCCAGCAGTTTATATCTAGGTGGAGGGGCTTTCTTT
abundance: few
d_gene: -
v_gene: TRBV28
j_gene: TRBJ1-1

CDR3aa: CASSVRQELYEQYF
CDR3nt: TGTGCCAGCAGCGTACGGCAGGAACTTTACGAGCAGTACTTC
abundance: few
d_gene: -
v_gene: TRBV9
j_gene: TRBJ2-7

CDR3aa: CASRQTQPGTDTQYF
CDR3nt: TGTGCCAGCAGGCAGACCCAGCCAGGCACAGATACGCAGTATTTT
abundance: -
d_gene: -
v_gene: TRBV6-6
j_gene: TRBJ2-3

CDR3aa: CASSPGGPGTDTQYF
CDR3nt: TGTGCCAGCAGCCCCGGGGGTCCGGGCACAGATACGCAGTATTTT
abundance: many
d_gene: -
v_gene: TRBV7-2
j_gene: TRBJ2-3

CDR3aa: CASKIYRVYGYTF
CDR3nt: TGCGCCAGCAAAATTTACAGGGTCTATGGCTACACCTTC
abundance: -
d_gene: -
v_gene: TRBV4-3
j_gene: TRBJ1-2

CDR3aa: CASSSRQGSNQPQHF
CDR3nt: TGTGCCAGCAGCTCCAGACAGGGGAGCAATCAGCCCCAGCATTTT
abundance: many
d_gene: TRBD1
v_gene: TRBV6-5
j_gene: TRBJ1-5

CDR3aa: CASSPLSGSSYEQYF
CDR3nt: TGTGCCAGCAGCCCCCTTAGCGGGAGCTCCTACGAGCAGTACTTC
abundance: -
d_gene: TRBD2
v_gene: TRBV7-9
j_gene: TRBJ2-7

CDR3aa: CASLGWDQPQHF
CDR3nt: TGTGCCTCCCTGGGGTGGGATCAGCCCCAGCATTTT
abundance: -
d_gene: -
v_gene: TRBV19
j_gene: TRBJ1-5

CDR3aa: CASRSTGELFF
CDR3nt: TGTGCCAGCAGGAGCACCGGGGAGCTGTTTTTT
abundance: few
d_gene: -
v_gene: TRBV27
j_gene: TRBJ2-2

CDR3aa: CATSASLPETGTSYNEQFF
CDR3nt: TGTGCCACCAGTGCCTCACTCCCCGAGACAGGGACCTCCTACAATGAGCAGTTCTTC
abundance: -
d_gene: TRBD1
v_gene: TRBV24-1
j_gene: TRBJ2-1

CDR3aa: CASSPLGLAANTGELFF
CDR3nt: TGTGCCAGCAGCCCCTTGGGCCTAGCGGCGAACACCGGGGAGCTGTTTTTT
abundance: few
d_gene: TRBD2
v_gene: TRBV7-3
j_gene: TRBJ2-2

CDR3aa: CASSLFSGRPRGDTQYF
CDR3nt: TGTGCCAGCAGCTTATTTAGCGGGAGGCCCCGGGGGGATACGCAGTATTTT
abundance: -
d_gene: TRBD2
v_gene: TRBV7-2
j_gene: TRBJ2-3

CDR3aa: CASSRQGAREKLFF
CDR3nt: TGTGCCAGCAGTCGACAGGGGGCGCGGGAAAAACTGTTTTTT
abundance: many
d_gene: TRBD1
v_gene: TRBV28
j_gene: TRBJ1-4

CDR3aa: CASMGTTSYEQYF
CDR3nt: TGTGCCAGCATGGGGACCACCTCCTACGAGCAGTACTTC
abundance: -
d_gene: -
v_gene: TRBV28
j_gene: TRBJ2-7

CDR3aa: CASSRSGSSYNEQFF
CDR3nt: TGTGCCAGCAGTCGTAGCGGGAGTTCCTACAATGAGCAGTTCTTC
abundance: many
d_gene: TRBD2
v_gene: TRBV7-8
j_gene: TRBJ2-1

CDR3aa: CSVGGRGGIYYEQYF
CDR3nt: TGCAGCGTTGGGGGGAGGGGTGGAATTTACTACGAGCAGTACTTC
abundance: -
d_gene: TRBD2
v_gene: TRBV29-1
j_gene: TRBJ2-7

CDR3aa: CASSLDGGVNEQFF
CDR3nt: TGTGCCAGCAGCTTAGACGGGGGGGTTAATGAGCAGTTCTTC
abundance: few
d_gene: TRBD2
v_gene: TRBV7-7
j_gene: TRBJ2-1

CDR3aa: CASSPRAGVADTQYF
CDR3nt: TGTGCCAGCAGCCCCCGTGCGGGTGTGGCAGATACGCAGTATTTT
abundance: many
d_gene: -
v_gene: TRBV7-2
j_gene: TRBJ2-3

CDR3aa: CASSPATSGTSTDTQYF
CDR3nt: TGTGCCAGCAGCCCCGCGACTAGCGGAACTAGCACAGATACGCAGTATTTT
abundance: many
d_gene: TRBD2
v_gene: TRBV7-8
j_gene: TRBJ2-3

CDR3aa: CASSSKQGHGYTF
CDR3nt: TGTGCCAGCAGTTCCAAACAGGGACATGGCTACACCTTC
abundance: many
d_gene: -
v_gene: TRBV12-3/TRBV12-4
j_gene: TRBJ1-2

CDR3aa: CASSFGRSKNIQYF
CDR3nt: TGTGCCAGCAGCTTCGGCAGGTCCAAAAACATTCAGTACTTC
abundance: few
d_gene: -
v_gene: TRBV7-2
j_gene: TRBJ2-4

CDR3aa: CASRSTDRVYGYTF
CDR3nt: TGTGCCAGCAGATCCACGGACAGGGTGTATGGCTACACCTTC
abundance: -
d_gene: TRBD1
v_gene: TRBV28
j_gene: TRBJ1-2

CDR3aa: CASSFGGNTGELFF
CDR3nt: TGTGCCAGCAGTTTCGGCGGGAACACCGGGGAGCTGTTTTTT
abundance: many
d_gene: -
v_gene: TRBV12-3/TRBV12-4
j_gene: TRBJ2-2